The sequence of this T cell receptor beta chain was determined in a study of post-analysis software for immune sequencing data. Whole-study results and caveats: Elevated frequency relative to controls characterized several TRBV segments in patients, TRBV5-6, TRBV5-1 and TRBV20-1 among them.

This CDR3 spans 15 amino acids. Trimming cost V 7 bases and J 2 bases; bases outside gene matches: 4. Germline CDR1 MNHNS, CDR2 SASEGT. This clonotype showed up many times. Its antigen is unidentified. TCR beta cDNA libraries included unique molecular identifiers. With roughly 0.9 to 11 million T cells as the source, approximately 500,000 cDNA molecules resulted. TCRdb itself ran the PCR reads through MiXCR, one entry per CDR3 protein. The sample has some 690,000 distinct CDR3 sequences, 30% seen once. This clonotype originated in a girl aged 5 to 17 with multiple sclerosis. The sample was blood. This sequence joins TRBV6-1 and TRBJ2-1; 11 bases line up with TRBD1. CDR3 bases: TGTGCCAGCACCAGGACAGGGGGCACCTACAATGAGCAGTTCTTC. Amino acid sequence: CASTRTGGTYNEQFF.